This is a list of T cell receptor beta chains from one sample in a study of CD8 T cells in ankylosing spondylitis. TCRdb reanalysed the 5' RACE reads using MiXCR and keeps one entry per CDR3 protein. The repertoire has fewer than 250,000 distinct CDR3 sequences, roughly 10% of them found once; the top ten carry 20% to 25%. The sequencing sample was made of blood, either unsorted or a sorted T cell fraction (not recorded which). Every receptor here comes from a male donor with ankylosing spondylitis or in good health (not recorded which). The CDR3 runs from the conserved cysteine through the conserved F or W. Each record gives: clone size, J gene, D gene, V gene, CDR3 DNA, CDR3 protein. D genes are given only for firm matches. Clone size is stated in some rows and not others, as once, few, many or a class when expanded.

>many|TRBJ2-3|-|TRBV29-1
TGCAGCGTTGACGGGGCGGGAGATACGCAGTATTTT
CSVDGAGDTQYF
>few|TRBJ2-5|TRBD2|TRBV5-1
TGCGCCAGCACCTTGACCGCAGCGGGGCAAGAGACCCAGTACTTC
CASTLTAAGQETQYF
>-|TRBJ1-4|-|TRBV6-1
TGTGCCAGCAAAACCGGATGGGGTAATGAAAAACTGTTTTTT
CASKTGWGNEKLFF
>many|TRBJ2-1|-|TRBV10-3
TGTGCCATCAGTGAGTCTGAACGGGGCCCCAGGAGCTCCTACAATGAGCAGTTCTTC
CAISESERGPRSSYNEQFF
>many|TRBJ2-5|TRBD2|TRBV3-1
TGTGCCAGCAGCCTCAGCGGGGGGGCCGGGGAGACCCAGTACTTC
CASSLSGGAGETQYF
>-|TRBJ1-4|-|TRBV30
TGTGCCTGGGCCGGTCGGCGAACTAATGAAAAACTGTTTTTT
CAWAGRRTNEKLFF
>-|TRBJ2-5|-|TRBV29-1
TGCAGCGTTGAAGATCCCCTACAAGAGACCCAGTACTTC
CSVEDPLQETQYF
>many|TRBJ1-1|-|TRBV28
TGTGCCAGCAGCCCCAGCATGAACACTGAAGCTTTCTTT
CASSPSMNTEAFF
>-|TRBJ2-2|-|TRBV5-1
TGCGCCAGCAGCTTTCGGGCCGACTACACCGGGGAGCTGTTTTTT
CASSFRADYTGELFF
>many|TRBJ2-3|-|TRBV27
TGTGCCAGCAGTTTAAGGGGGGAAACAGATACGCAGTATTTT
CASSLRGETDTQYF
>many|TRBJ1-4|-|TRBV12-3/TRBV12-4
TGTGCCAGCAGTTTGACGGCGGGGGGTGAAAAACTGTTTTTT
CASSLTAGGEKLFF
>many|TRBJ2-3|TRBD2|TRBV11-1
TGTGCCAGCAGCTTGCAGCGGGGGGCTTCGAACACAGATACGCAGTATTTT
CASSLQRGASNTDTQYF
>many|TRBJ2-6|-|TRBV20-1
TGCAGTGCCCCCAGCTCTGGGGCCAACGTCCTGACTTTC
CSAPSSGANVLTF
>few|TRBJ2-3|-|TRBV5-1
TGCGCCAGCAGCTTGGCCTTGGACGGGGGAACAGATACGCAGTATTTT
CASSLALDGGTDTQYF
>many|TRBJ1-1|-|TRBV5-1
TGCGCCAGCAGCATTCGGACCGACGACACTGAAGCTTTCTTT
CASSIRTDDTEAFF
>-|TRBJ2-7|-|TRBV2
TGTGCCAGCAGTGACGGGGCCCTAGGCTCCTACGAGCAGTACTTC
CASSDGALGSYEQYF
>few|TRBJ2-5|TRBD2|TRBV12-3/TRBV12-4
TGTGCCAGCAGTCGACTAGCGGGGACCAGGGAGACCCAGTACTTC
CASSRLAGTRETQYF
>few|TRBJ2-1|TRBD2|TRBV5-1
TGCGCCAGCAGCTTGCAATTAGCGGGGGGGCGCGACAATGAGCAGTTCTTC
CASSLQLAGGRDNEQFF
>many|TRBJ2-3|TRBD2|TRBV29-1
TGCAGCGTCGCCTCCGACCGCCTAGCGGGGCCGTTGGATACGCAGTATTTT
CSVASDRLAGPLDTQYF
>many|TRBJ2-7|TRBD1|TRBV20-1
TGCAGTGCTCCCTCGCCGGGGACAGGGTACGAGCAGTACTTC
CSAPSPGTGYEQYF
>once|TRBJ1-4|-|TRBV7-7
TGTGCTAGCAGTACAGGGCCTGATAATGAAAAACTGTTTTTT
CASSTGPDNEKLFF
>few|TRBJ1-4|-|TRBV5-1
TGCGCCAGCAGCTTGGAGGTCCAAGGAACTAATGAAAAACTGTTTTTT
CASSLEVQGTNEKLFF
>few|TRBJ1-5|-|TRBV27
TGTGCCAGCAAATCCGGCGGGGGCAATCAGCCCCAGCATTTT
CASKSGGGNQPQHF
>few|TRBJ1-4|TRBD1|TRBV24-1
TGTGCCACCAGTGATCCCGGGACAGGCGATGAAAAACTGTTTTTT
CATSDPGTGDEKLFF
>many|TRBJ2-7|-|TRBV5-1
TGCGCCAGCAGCTTGCAGGAAGGCGAGCAGTACTTC
CASSLQEGEQYF
>-|TRBJ2-3|TRBD2|TRBV20-1
TGCAGTGTCAGAGGGCGGGGGGCCTCAGATACGCAGTATTTT
CSVRGRGASDTQYF
>many|TRBJ2-3|-|TRBV3-1
TGTGCTTCTCAAATGGTCGGTGAAAACACAGATACGCAGTATTTT
CASQMVGENTDTQYF
>many|TRBJ2-3|TRBD2|TRBV20-1
TGCAGTGCCAACCGGGGGGGTACAGATACGCAGTATTTT
CSANRGGTDTQYF
>many|TRBJ2-1|TRBD1|TRBV7-6
TGTGCCAGCAGCAGTCCCCGGGACAGGGGCAATGAGCAGTTCTTC
CASSSPRDRGNEQFF
>many|TRBJ1-2|-|TRBV7-9
TGTGCCAGCAGCTTAGAGGGCGGCTACACCTTC
CASSLEGGYTF
>-|TRBJ2-3|-|TRBV5-1
TGCGCCAGCAGCTTGGGCGACAGGATGGGGAGCACAAATACGCAGTATTTT
CASSLGDRMGSTNTQYF
>few|TRBJ1-4|-|TRBV12-3/TRBV12-4
TGTGCCAGCAGCCGTATAGACGTTGAAAAACTGTTTTTT
CASSRIDVEKLFF
>many|TRBJ1-4|-|TRBV7-7
TGTGCTAGCAGCTTAGGCAATAATGAAAAACTGTTTTTT
CASSLGNNEKLFF
>many|TRBJ2-7|TRBD1|TRBV12-3/TRBV12-4
TGTGCCAGCAGTTACCGACAGGGGGCAACCTACGAGCAGTACTTC
CASSYRQGATYEQYF
>many|TRBJ2-2|TRBD1|TRBV2
TGTGCCAGCAGTTTACAGGGGGCTGGGACCGGGGAGCTGTTTTTT
CASSLQGAGTGELFF